This T cell receptor beta chain originates from a study of T cell responses to AZD1222 COVID-19 vaccine. Study-wide results and caveats: The study sampled repertoires only after the peak T cell response. At baseline, seropositivity was found in only 5 to 7 AZD1222 recipients.

Assay used: immunoSEQ multiplex PCR; TCRdb lists only in-frame clones, some missing. There are 120,000 to 150,000 clones in the sample; roughly 86% occur only once, and 5% to 5.5% lies in the top ten. V lost 6 bases and J 2 bases, leaving 10 bases between the germline ends. This CDR3 has 13 residues. Germline CDR1 is MDHEN and CDR2 is SYDVKM. Details on this clone: Antigen unknown.

The V gene is TRBV28, the J gene TRBJ1-2, with a weak D call TRBD1 (6 bases). Sequences were derived from peripheral blood, sampled 28 days after the second AZD1222 dose. This clonotype was sampled from an adult who received the AZD1222 COVID-19 vaccine. CDR3 region: CASRHQGNYGYTF. DNA of the CDR3: TGTGCCAGCAGGCATCAGGGGAACTATGGCTACACCTTC.